These 22 T cell receptor beta chains share one sample of origin, sequenced in a study of post-analysis software for immune sequencing data. Broader study findings: About five TRBV segments occurring more often in patients than controls included TRBV5-6, TRBV5-1 and TRBV20-1.

TCR beta cDNA libraries included unique molecular identifiers. Each CDR3 protein is one row after TCRdb ran MiXCR on the PCR reads. This sample has 350,000 to 450,000 distinct CDR3 sequences, with roughly 40% found just once. Their antigen targets remain unknown. Material for sequencing was blood. The origin of the receptors is a girl aged 2 to 9 with multiple sclerosis.

V is TRBV3-1 and J is TRBJ1-6; D uncertain. This CDR3 has 13 amino acids. The V end was cut by 0 bases, the J end by 15 bases, with 12 bases between. Germline assignment: CDR1 LGHDT and CDR2 YNNKEL (reference sequence). The CDR3: CASSQDLGLVLHF. The CDR3 region has the DNA TGTGCCAGCAGCCAAGATCTCGGATTAGTCCTCCACTTT. The full variable domain, its missing parts supplied by reference TRBV3-1 and TRBJ1-6, is DTAVSQTPKYLVTQMGNDKSIKCEQNLGHDTMYWYKQDSKKFLKIMFSYNNKELIINETVPNRFSPKSPDKAHLNLHINSLELGDSAVYFCASSQDLGLVLHFGNGTRLTVT.

This clonotype has only a few counts. This rearrangement joins TRBV10-3 to TRBJ2-7; a possible D gene is TRBD2 (5 bases). Trimming took 1 base from V and 3 from J, leaving 7 bases between them. Looked up from germline, CDR1 is ENHRY and CDR2 is SYGVKD. CDR3 size: 13 residues. The CDR3 loop is CAISEYDYYEQYF. The CDR3 bases are TGTGCCATCAGTGAGTACGACTACTACGAGCAGTACTTC.

The chain couples TRBV12-3 or TRBV12-4 to TRBJ1-5, with D possibly TRBD1 on 6 matching bases. Trimming took 8 bases from V and 4 from J, leaving 12 bases between them. CDR3 size: 13 residues. The CDR3 sequence: CASLGGPNQPQHF. CDR3 in DNA: TGTGCCAGCCTGGGGGGCCCGAATCAGCCCCAGCATTTT.

This rearrangement joins TRBV28 to TRBJ2-7, with D uncertain. The CDR3 has 12 residues. The germline V gene has CDR1 MDHEN and CDR2 SYDVKM. V lost 6 bases to trimming and J lost 2 bases, with 8 bases between them. In DNA form, the CDR3 reads TGTGCCAGCAGAAAAAAACCCTACGAGCAGTACTTC. Translating gives CASRKKPYEQYF.

The CDR3 here is CASSYGGGYTF. Written as DNA, the CDR3 is TGTGCCAGCAGCTACGGAGGTGGCTACACCTTC. V usage is TRBV7-9 and J usage is TRBJ1-2; D not resolved. Germline V gene sequence: CDR1 SEHNR, CDR2 FQNEAQ (reference sequence). V lost 4 bases and J lost 7, with 7 bases in between. The CDR3 spans 11 residues.

This clonotype occurred a few times. The genes are TRBV20-1 and TRBJ2-5; maybe TRBD1 (5 bases). Matching the DNA end better, TRBJ2-7 makes the J call doubtful. The CDR3 is made up of 12 amino acids. Germline CDR1 DFQATT, CDR2 SNEGSKA (reference sequence). This CDR3 is CSARGQGFEQYF. CDR3 DNA sequence: TGCAGTGCTAGAGGTCAGGGCTTCGAGCAGTACTTC.

This clonotype was seen a few times. This rearrangement joins TRBV2 to TRBJ2-7; the match to TRBD1 covers 7 bases. The CDR3 spans 15 residues. Per the germline V gene, CDR1 is SNHLY and CDR2 is FYNNEI. Germline trimming cut 5 bases from V and 2 bases from J; bases unmatched to any gene: 9. CDR3: CASSSSGGAPYEQYF. The DNA for the CDR3 is TGTGCCAGCAGTTCCTCAGGGGGAGCCCCCTACGAGCAGTACTTC.

To note about this clonotype: One end of the junction fails to match germline, which may point to a read error. The rearrangement uses TRBV27 and TRBJ1-2; maybe TRBD1 (6 bases). The CDR3 length is 14 residues. The germline gives CDR1 MNHEY, CDR2 SMNVEV (reference sequence). The CDR3 loop reads CASSGWGGADGYTF. CDR3 DNA sequence: TGTGCGAGCAGCGGGTGGGGGGGCGCGGATGGCTACACCTTC.

In this sample, this clonotype turned up a few times. The J gene is TRBJ1-6, the V gene TRBV5-1; unclear D gene. The CDR3 contains 15 residues. Trimming took off 0 bases at V and 10 bases at J, with 14 bases between the two ends. Germline V gives CDR1 SGHRS, CDR2 YFSETQ. The CDR3 reads CASSLGGLGRSPLHF. CDR3 nucleotide sequence: TGCGCCAGCAGCTTGGGAGGGCTCGGGCGATCACCCCTCCACTTT.

In its sample, this clonotype was seen a few times. The chain uses TRBV20-1 and TRBJ2-3, with D uncertain. Trimming stripped 1 base from V and 6 bases from J, with 11 bases between. The CDR3 extends over 13 amino acids. Per the germline V gene, CDR1 is DFQATT and CDR2 is SNEGSKA (reference sequence). The CDR3 spells CSARGPRLDTQYF. The CDR3 nucleotides read TGCAGTGCTAGAGGGCCTAGGTTGGATACGCAGTATTTT.

In this sample, this clonotype turned up a few times. The chain is built from TRBV6-5 and TRBJ1-2; the match to TRBD1 covers 9 bases. This CDR3 spans 15 amino acids. V was clipped by 4 bases and J by 6 bases; unmatched bases: 9. The germline V gene has CDR1 MNHEY and CDR2 SVGAGI. The CDR3 here is CASSFYPGQGDGYTF. The CDR3, as DNA: TGTGCCAGCAGTTTCTATCCGGGACAGGGTGATGGCTACACCTTC.

J is TRBJ2-6 and V is TRBV11-2; a weak D match, TRBD2 (5 bases). The CDR3 is 17 residues long. V lost 7 bases to trimming and J lost 0 bases, with 16 bases between them. CDR1 SGHAT and CDR2 FQNNGV come from the germline V gene. The CDR3 sequence is CASIERFRDSGANVLTF. The CDR3 DNA follows: TGTGCCAGCATCGAGAGATTCCGGGACTCTGGGGCCAACGTCCTGACTTTC.

The table lists this clonotype with a count of one. This chain connects TRBV4-1 to TRBJ2-5; D unresolved. V lost 1 base, J lost 3 bases, and 9 bases lay in between. There are 14 residues in the CDR3. Germline CDR1 is MGHRA and CDR2 is YSYEKL. CDR3 DNA sequence: TGCGCCAGCAGCCAAGTGGGTCAGAAAGAGACCCAGTACTTC. Amino acid sequence: CASSQVGQKETQYF.

This clonotype appeared a few times. This sequence joins TRBV28 and TRBJ2-3, with D hard to call. V was pared by 7 bases and J by 4 bases, with 12 bases between. Germline V gene lookup returns CDR1 MDHEN and CDR2 SYDVKM. This CDR3 comprises 13 residues. The CDR3 sequence is CASTAAPSDTQYF. The CDR3 bases are TGTGCCAGCACCGCGGCGCCCTCAGATACGCAGTATTTT.

This clonotype was observed a handful of times. The chain uses TRBV5-1 and TRBJ1-1; D is possibly TRBD1 (6 bases). Germline V gene sequence: CDR1 SGHRS, CDR2 YFSETQ. This CDR3 is 16 amino acids long. The V and J ends lost 1 base and 0 bases respectively, with 13 bases between them. CDR3 DNA: TGCGCCAGCAGCTTGAGCACCCAGGGGCTGAACACTGAAGCTTTCTTT. Its protein product is CASSLSTQGLNTEAFF.

This clonotype has a count of ten or more. The chain is built from TRBV29-1 and TRBJ2-7; 10 bases are shared with TRBD1. Looked up from germline, CDR1 is SQVTM and CDR2 is ANQGSEA. The CDR3 has 14 residues. J lost 4 bases, V lost 5 bases, and 8 bases had no gene match. CDR3 sequence reads: CSVLTGTGAYEQYF. CDR3 DNA: TGCAGCGTTTTGACCGGGACAGGGGCGTACGAGCAGTACTTC.

The chain combines TRBV6-5 with TRBJ2-3; D is uncertain. The CDR3 runs to 14 residues. CDR1 and CDR2 from the germline V gene are MNHEY and SVGAGI. V dropped 2 bases and J dropped 2 bases, with 8 bases sitting between them. CDR3 DNA sequence: TGTGCCAGCAGTTACATTACTAACACAGATACGCAGTATTTT. Its protein product is CASSYITNTDTQYF.

This clonotype turned up a few times. This chain connects TRBV19 to TRBJ2-6; maybe TRBD1 (6 bases). Germline assignment: CDR1 LNHDA and CDR2 SQIVND (reference sequence). The length of the CDR3 is 14 residues. V was shortened by 8 bases and J by 4 bases, with 12 bases between the two germline ends. The CDR3 loop is CASARGAGANVLTF. The CDR3 DNA follows: TGTGCCAGTGCCAGGGGTGCGGGGGCCAACGTCCTGACTTTC.

This clonotype has more than one count but fewer than ten. V and J are TRBV9 and TRBJ1-2; 9 nucleotides match TRBD1. The CDR3 is 15 residues long. Germline V gene data show CDR1 as SGDLS and CDR2 as YYNGEE. V shed 3 bases and J 6 bases; nucleotides not matched to a gene: 9. CDR3 sequence reads: CASSAGQGRVDGYTF. The DNA for the CDR3 is TGTGCCAGCAGCGCCGGACAGGGGAGGGTAGATGGCTACACCTTC. Using reference TRBV9 and TRBJ1-2 for the parts outside the CDR3, the full variable domain is DSGVTQTPKHLITATGQRVTLRCSPRSGDLSVYWYQQSLDQGLQFLIQYYNGEERAKGNILERFSAQQFPDLHSELNLSSLELGDSALYFCASSAGQGRVDGYTFGSGTRLTVV.

J is TRBJ1-5 and V is TRBV3-1, with D possibly TRBD1 on 5 matching bases. The length of the CDR3 is 15 residues. Trimming took 4 bases from V and 9 from J, leaving 19 bases between them. Germline V lookup: CDR1 LGHDT, CDR2 YNNKEL (reference sequence). CDR3 nucleotide sequence: TGTGCCAGCAGCCCCTCTGGGACGTCCTACGCGCCCCAGCATTTT. This encodes CASSPSGTSYAPQHF. The full variable domain, its missing parts supplied by reference TRBV3-1 and TRBJ1-5, is DTAVSQTPKYLVTQMGNDKSIKCEQNLGHDTMYWYKQDSKKFLKIMFSYNNKELIINETVPNRFSPKSPDKAHLNLHINSLELGDSAVYFCASSPSGTSYAPQHFGDGTRLSIL.

The V and J genes are TRBV27 and TRBJ2-1; 8 bases match TRBD2. Germline V gene lookup returns CDR1 MNHEY and CDR2 SMNVEV (reference sequence). J lost 3 bases, V lost 7 bases, and 14 bases had no gene match. This CDR3 region has 17 residues. The CDR3 is CASNSALASGFYNEQFF. The CDR3 bases are TGTGCCAGCAATTCCGCACTGGCTAGCGGGTTCTACAATGAGCAGTTCTTC.

The chain carries TRBV7-2 and TRBJ2-1; TRBD1 matches 7 bases. V was clipped by 6 bases and J by 4 bases; unmatched bases: 9. Germline V gives CDR1 SGHTA, CDR2 FQGNSA. The CDR3 loop spans 15 amino acids. The CDR3: CASSFRTGGYNEQFF. In DNA, the CDR3 is TGTGCCAGCAGTTTTCGGACAGGTGGATACAATGAGCAGTTCTTC.